The TCR beta chain under discussion was sequenced for a study of OX40 agonist ivuxolimab in advanced cancers. About the research overall: The patients got ivuxolimab, which is an agonistic anti-OX40 (CD134) antibody.

TCRdb's table, derived via immunoSEQ multiplex PCR, lists solely in-frame clones and lacks some. The sample has roughly 68,000 clones; 85% to 90% are singletons. This sample comprised CD4+ or CD8+ T cells sorted from blood, obtained in a trial of the OX40 agonist ivuxolimab. The receptor was derived from an adult with an advanced solid tumor such as melanoma, head and neck, liver or kidney cancer.

The CDR3 nucleotides read TGTGCCAGCTCACCAAGAACTAGCGGCACCTACAATGAGCAGTTCTTC. This sequence encodes CASSPRTSGTYNEQFF. The rearrangement joins TRBV18 to TRBJ2-1; 8 bases align to TRBD2. The CDR3 length is 16 residues. V dropped 2 bases and J dropped 2; count of bases not matched to a gene: 5. The germline V gene has CDR1 KGHSH and CDR2 LQKENI. Drawing the rest from reference TRBV18 and TRBJ2-1, the complete variable domain is NAGVMQNPRHLVRRRGQEARLRCSPMKGHSHVYWYRQLPEEGLKFMVYLQKENIIDESGMPKERFSAEFPKEGPSILRIQQVVRGDSAAYFCASSPRTSGTYNEQFFGPGTRLTVL.